Below are 27 T cell receptor beta chains sequenced from a single sample in a study of blood T cell repertoires in COVID-19. Measured with immunoSEQ multiplex PCR; TCRdb has only the in-frame clones, and not every one. The table lists roughly 90,000 clones, 80% of them singletons. Specimen: peripheral blood. These receptor sequences come from a woman in her seventies with acute or convalescent COVID-19.

The sample holds a few counts of this clone. The chain uses TRBV7-2 and TRBJ2-7, with D possibly matching TRBD2 (6 bases). The CDR3 runs 14 residues. V lost 5 bases, J lost 3 bases, and 14 bases lay in between. The V gene's germline CDR1 is SGHTA and CDR2 FQGNSA. CDR3 loop: CASSTPGTGYEQYF. The DNA of the CDR3 is TGTGCCAGCAGCACCCCCGGGACTGGCTACGAGCAGTACTTC.

In the case of this clone: The same CDR3 can be traced to other DNA sequences in this sample. The J gene is TRBJ2-7, the V gene TRBV27; 7 nucleotides align to TRBD1. The germline gives CDR1 MNHEY, CDR2 SMNVEV (reference sequence). This CDR3 spans 14 amino acids. Trimming cost V 4 bases and J 1 base; bases outside gene matches: 4. The CDR3 sequence is CASSYRDSSYEQYF. As DNA, the CDR3 is TGTGCCAGCAGTTACCGGGACAGTTCCTACGAGCAGTACTTC.

This clone was seen only a few times. The chain recombines TRBV30 with TRBJ2-2; D is possibly TRBD1 (6 bases). V was trimmed by 8 bases and J by 1 base, leaving 14 bases between them. Germline loops: CDR1 GTSNPN, CDR2 SVGIG (reference sequence). This CDR3 region has 14 residues. DNA of the CDR3: TGTGCCAGAAGCGAGGGACAGAACACCGGGGAGCTGTTTTTT. It is translated as CARSEGQNTGELFF.

This sequence joins TRBV5-1 and TRBJ1-4, with TRBD1 as a possible D gene (5 bases). The length of the CDR3 is 13 residues. Per germline, CDR1 SGHRS and CDR2 YFSETQ. V lost 4 bases, J lost 6 bases, and 10 bases lay in between. The CDR3 protein is CASSVGTYEKLFF. The CDR3 region has the DNA TGCGCCAGCAGCGTCGGGACTTATGAAAAACTGTTTTTT.

V is TRBV28 and J is TRBJ1-5; TRBD1 aligns across 8 bases. Germline assignment: CDR1 MDHEN and CDR2 SYDVKM. Germline trimming cut 6 bases from V and 3 bases from J; bases unmatched to any gene: 4. The CDR3 is 14 residues long. The CDR3 sequence: CASRRTGNNQPQHF. The CDR3 DNA reads TGTGCCAGCAGGCGGACAGGGAACAATCAGCCCCAGCATTTT. Combining the CDR3 with reference TRBV28 and TRBJ1-5 gives the whole variable domain DVKVTQSSRYLVKRTGEKVFLECVQDMDHENMFWYRQDPGLGLRLIYFSYDVKMKEKGDIPEGYSVSREKKERFSLILESASTNQTSMYLCASRRTGNNQPQHFGDGTRLSIL.

The chain joins TRBV6-2 or TRBV6-3 to TRBJ2-7; TRBD1 might be the D (6 bases). The CDR3 loop spans 14 amino acids. The germline gives CDR1 MNHEY, CDR2 SVGEGT. Between the trimmed V and J ends, which lost 5 bases and 5 bases, there was a span of 16 bases. This CDR3 is CASSKRQGIHEQYF. Here the CDR3 DNA reads TGTGCCAGCAGTAAAAGGCAGGGGATCCACGAGCAGTACTTC.

V usage is TRBV19 and J usage is TRBJ2-7, with D perhaps TRBD1 (6 bases). V lost 3 bases to trimming and J lost 2 bases, with 14 bases between them. CDR3 length: 15 residues. Germline CDR1 LNHDA, CDR2 SQIVND (reference sequence). The CDR3 loop reads CASSMPDSRTYEQYF. In DNA form, the CDR3 reads TGTGCCAGTAGTATGCCGGACAGCCGGACCTACGAGCAGTACTTC.

CDR3: CASSVTGAYEQYF. CDR3 DNA: TGTGCCAGCAGCGTCACAGGGGCCTACGAGCAGTACTTC. The V call is TRBV9, the J call TRBJ2-7; 7 positions agree with TRBD1. V dropped 2 bases and J dropped 2; count of bases not matched to a gene: 1. CDR1 and CDR2 (germline): SGDLS, YYNGEE. The CDR3 runs to 13 residues.

This chain connects TRBV19 to TRBJ2-5; D possibly corresponds to TRBD2 (6 bases). The CDR3 totals 14 residues. Per germline, CDR1 LNHDA and CDR2 SQIVND (reference sequence). V was cut by 3 bases and J by 1 base, with 9 bases left in between. The CDR3 here is CASSMFGGQETQYF. The CDR3 bases are TGTGCCAGTAGTATGTTCGGGGGCCAAGAGACCCAGTACTTC.

The chain combines TRBV7-2 with TRBJ2-7; weak D call: TRBD2 (5 bases). Between the trimmed V and J ends, which lost 2 bases and 0 bases, there was a span of 14 bases. This CDR3 is built from 16 residues. CDR1 and CDR2 from the germline V gene are SGHTA and FQGNSA. The CDR3 is CASSLLGWGDSYEQYF. As DNA, the CDR3 is TGTGCCAGCAGCTTACTAGGGTGGGGAGACTCCTACGAGCAGTACTTC.

This sequence joins TRBV6-2 or TRBV6-3 and TRBJ1-2, with 9 bases fitting TRBD1. The germline V gene has CDR1 MNHEY and CDR2 SVGEGT. The ends lost 6 bases at V and 8 bases at J; junction bases unmatched: 10. CDR3 length equals 14 residues. The CDR3 reads CASSPPGQGLGYTF. CDR3 nucleotide sequence: TGTGCCAGCAGCCCCCCCGGACAGGGGCTCGGCTACACCTTC.

The count of this clone is one. The chain links TRBV6-1 to TRBJ1-5; 8 positions match TRBD1. Unmatched junction bases numbered 6, after V lost 4 bases and J lost 1 base. The length of the CDR3 is 16 residues. CDR1 and CDR2 (germline): MNHNS, SASEGT. This CDR3 reads CASSAPPGGSNQPQHF. DNA for the CDR3: TGTGCCAGCAGTGCCCCTCCAGGGGGCAGCAATCAGCCCCAGCATTTT.

The rearrangement joins TRBV19 to TRBJ1-2, with D tentatively TRBD1 (6 bases). V was clipped by 6 bases and J by 8 bases, with 19 bases between them. This CDR3 is built from 14 residues. The germline CDR1 and CDR2 sequences are LNHDA and SQIVND (reference sequence). In DNA form, the CDR3 reads TGTGCCAGTAGCCTTGGACAGTCGGGGAGCGGCTACACCTTC. As protein: CASSLGQSGSGYTF.

The V gene is TRBV7-3, the J gene TRBJ2-3; D is possibly TRBD2 (6 bases). Trimming took off 6 bases at V and 2 bases at J, with 12 bases between the two ends. CDR3 size: 14 residues. Germline CDR1 SGHTA, CDR2 FQGTGA. CDR3 loop: CASSQAGATDTQYF. The CDR3 coding sequence is TGTGCCAGCAGTCAAGCGGGCGCCACAGATACGCAGTATTTT. Full variable domain (outside the CDR3, taken from reference TRBV7-3 and TRBJ2-3): GAGVSQTPSNKVTEKGKYVELRCDPISGHTALYWYRQSLGQGPEFLIYFQGTGAADDSGLPNDRFFAVRPEGSVSTLKIQRTERGDSAVYLCASSQAGATDTQYFGPGTRLTVL.

The chain has TRBV7-8 and TRBJ2-7; the D gene is possibly TRBD1 (5 bases). The CDR3 has 14 amino acids. V lost 3 bases and J lost 1, with 10 bases in between. Looked up from germline, CDR1 is SGHVS and CDR2 is FQNEAQ. As DNA, the CDR3 is TGTGCCAGCAGCTTCAGGACACCGTCCTACGAGCAGTACTTC. Translation gives CASSFRTPSYEQYF.

The chain couples TRBV7-8 to TRBJ2-7; 7 bases are a match to TRBD1. With V trimmed by 0 bases and J by 5 bases, 4 bases remained unmatched. The CDR3 runs to 14 residues. Germline CDR1 is SGHVS and CDR2 is FQNEAQ. CDR3 DNA sequence: TGTGCCAGCAGCTTAGCAGGGGGCTTCAACGAGCAGTACTTC. Translating gives CASSLAGGFNEQYF.

This chain connects TRBV28 to TRBJ2-7, with 8 positions matching TRBD2. V dropped 2 bases and J dropped 7; count of bases not matched to a gene: 10. This CDR3 is 15 amino acids long. Germline CDR1 is MDHEN and CDR2 is SYDVKM. The chain's CDR3 is CASSLTSGPRREQYF. The CDR3 DNA reads TGTGCCAGCAGTTTAACTAGCGGCCCACGAAGAGAGCAGTACTTC.

The rearrangement joins TRBV30 to TRBJ1-5; D is uncertain. Per germline, CDR1 GTSNPN and CDR2 SVGIG (reference sequence). V lost 5 bases, J lost 4 bases, and 18 bases lay in between. CDR3 length: 15 residues. CDR3 sequence: CAWGKGAAGNQPQHF. The DNA for the CDR3 is TGTGCCTGGGGGAAGGGAGCTGCGGGGAATCAGCCCCAGCATTTT.

V gene TRBV11-2 combines with J gene TRBJ2-1; 9 positions agree with TRBD2. Germline V CDR1 and CDR2: SGHAT, FQNNGV. Germline trimming cut 1 base from V and 8 bases from J; bases unmatched to any gene: 12. The CDR3 covers 17 residues. The DNA for the CDR3 is TGTGCCAGCAGCTTAGTGTTGGGGCTAGCGGGACGTGATGAGCAGTTCTTC. It yields the protein CASSLVLGLAGRDEQFF.

The J gene is TRBJ2-3, the V gene TRBV15, with TRBD2 matching over 9 bases. The germline CDR1 and CDR2 sequences are LNHNV and YYDKDF (reference sequence). The CDR3 has 18 residues. Unmatched junction bases numbered 11, after V lost 0 bases and J lost 4 bases. The CDR3 sequence: CATSRDRRASGIPDTQYF. The CDR3 DNA sequence: TGTGCCACCAGCAGAGATCGACGGGCTAGCGGGATCCCAGATACGCAGTATTTT.

In this sample, this clone is medium-sized. The chain links TRBV2 to TRBJ2-7; 7 bases agree with TRBD2. Germline CDR1 reads SNHLY; CDR2 reads FYNNEI. The CDR3 spans 12 residues. V was clipped by 7 bases and J by 6 bases; unmatched bases: 6. CDR3 bases: TGTGCCAGCAAAACGGGGGAGGGCGAGCAGTACTTC. The encoded protein is CASKTGEGEQYF.

This chain uses TRBV5-4 with TRBJ2-6, with D tentatively TRBD1 (6 bases). Germline CDR1 reads SGHNT; CDR2 reads YYREEE (reference sequence). This CDR3 is 15 amino acids long. Trimming left V 0 bases short and J 2 bases short, with 6 bases between. CDR3 DNA: TGTGCCAGCAGCTTGGGGACAGCTGGGGCCAACGTCCTGACTTTC. Its protein is CASSLGTAGANVLTF.

V usage is TRBV28 and J usage is TRBJ2-2; D call uncertain. Germline V CDR1 and CDR2: MDHEN, SYDVKM. The ends were cut back, 1 base at V and 7 bases at J, with 7 bases in the middle. The CDR3 is made up of 13 amino acids. CDR3 region: CASSLYGGGELFF. The CDR3 DNA follows: TGTGCCAGCAGTTTATACGGCGGCGGGGAGCTGTTTTTT.

The V call is TRBV6-2 or TRBV6-3, the J call TRBJ1-5, with D possibly TRBD1 on 6 matching bases. This CDR3 is built from 13 residues. Trimming removed 5 bases from V and 4 bases from J, with 9 bases in between. Germline V gene lookup returns CDR1 MNHEY and CDR2 SVGEGT. The CDR3 bases are TGTGCCAGCAGTGACAGGACAAATCAGCCCCAGCATTTT. This translates into CASSDRTNQPQHF.

V usage is TRBV10-3 and J usage is TRBJ2-5; perhaps TRBD1 as D (6 bases). V was pared by 5 bases and J by 5 bases, with 18 bases between. The CDR3 is made up of 15 amino acids. Germline assignment: CDR1 ENHRY and CDR2 SYGVKD. CDR3 sequence (DNA): TGTGCCATCAGTTCTAAGGCCATCCAGGGGGAGACCCAGTACTTC. Translating it yields CAISSKAIQGETQYF.

V and J are TRBV9 and TRBJ2-1; TRBD1 matches at 7 bases. Trimming removed 0 bases from V and 5 bases from J; junction bases left unmatched: 5. This CDR3 has 15 amino acids. From germline, CDR1 is SGDLS and CDR2 YYNGEE. CDR3 sequence: CASSVAYRGDNEQFF. The CDR3 DNA reads as TGTGCCAGCAGCGTAGCTTACAGGGGAGACAATGAGCAGTTCTTC.

The genes are TRBV21-1 and TRBJ1-5; the table's D call, TRBD1, has no DNA check behind it. TRBV21-1 has pseudogene status. The CDR3 is 15 amino acids. For the CDR3, the DNA is TGTGCCAGCAGCGAAGGACAGGGCGTCAATCAGCCCCAGCATTTT. This codes for CASSEGQGVNQPQHF.